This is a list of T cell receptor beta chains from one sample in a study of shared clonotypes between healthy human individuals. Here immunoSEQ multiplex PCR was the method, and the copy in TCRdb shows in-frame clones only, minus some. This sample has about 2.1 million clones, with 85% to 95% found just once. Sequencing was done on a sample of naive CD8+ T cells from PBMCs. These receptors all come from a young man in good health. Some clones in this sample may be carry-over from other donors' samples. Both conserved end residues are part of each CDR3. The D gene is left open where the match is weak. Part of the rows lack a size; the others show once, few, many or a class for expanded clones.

CASRPGTVNTEAFF	TGTGCCAGTAGACCCGGGACAGTTAACACTGAAGCTTTCTTT	once	TRBV19	TRBJ1-1	TRBD1
CASSLVGMNTEAFF	TGTGCCAGTAGCCTAGTGGGAATGAACACTGAAGCTTTCTTT	once	TRBV19	TRBJ1-1	-
CASSPGLWNEQFF	TGTGCCAGTAGCCCGGGACTGTGGAATGAGCAGTTCTTC	-	TRBV19	TRBJ2-1	-
CASSRDQGYTEAFF	TGTGCCAGTAGTCGGGATCAGGGATACACTGAAGCTTTCTTT	-	TRBV19	TRBJ1-1	-
CASSQGVSYEQYF	TGTGCCAGTTCACAGGGGGTATCCTACGAGCAGTACTTC	-	TRBV19	TRBJ2-7	TRBD1
CASRYDRRPNTEAFF	TGCGCCAGCAGATACGACAGGCGCCCGAACACTGAAGCTTTCTTT	-	TRBV5-1	TRBJ1-1	-
CASSQGSGSVGYEQYF	TGCGCCAGCAGCCAAGGCAGCGGGAGTGTGGGTTACGAGCAGTACTTC	-	TRBV4-1	TRBJ2-7	TRBD2
CASSSGQNYYEQYF	TGTGCCAGCAGCTCAGGACAGAACTACTACGAGCAGTACTTC	-	TRBV7-2	TRBJ2-7	-
CASSEALLRGTNYGYTF	TGTGCCAGCAGTGAAGCGCTTCTGCGGGGGACTAACTATGGCTACACCTTC	-	TRBV6-1	TRBJ1-2	-
CASSPTPRGILDEQFF	TGTGCCAGCAGTCCCACCCCCAGGGGGATTCTGGATGAGCAGTTCTTC	-	TRBV2	TRBJ2-1	TRBD1
CASSDRGDYNEQFF	TGCGCCAGCAGTGACAGGGGCGACTACAATGAGCAGTTCTTC	once	TRBV10-1	TRBJ2-1	-
CASSLGGVLIYEQYF	TGTGCCAGCAGCTTAGGCGGGGTTCTCATCTACGAGCAGTACTTC	-	TRBV7-9	TRBJ2-7	-
CASSFRGGPNQPQHF	TGTGCCAGCAGCTTTAGGGGAGGCCCCAATCAGCCCCAGCATTTT	-	TRBV5-6	TRBJ1-5	-
CASSIDGEELDEQYF	TGTGCCAGTAGTATAGACGGGGAAGAATTGGACGAGCAGTACTTC	-	TRBV19	TRBJ2-7	-
CASMGLGGHEQYF	TGTGCCAGCATGGGTCTGGGGGGCCACGAGCAGTACTTC	once	TRBV27	TRBJ2-7	-
CASSQGFLAGAPREKLFF	TGTGCCAGCAGCCAAGGTTTCCTCGCGGGGGCGCCCCGGGAAAAACTGTTTTTT	-	TRBV14	TRBJ1-4	-
CASSLVASGDEQFF	TGTGCCAGCAGTTTGGTTGCTAGTGGGGATGAGCAGTTCTTC	-	TRBV27	TRBJ2-1	-
CASSSRDKRYEQYF	TGTGCCAGCAGCTCCCGGGACAAACGCTACGAGCAGTACTTC	-	TRBV7-9	TRBJ2-7	-
CASSERGRSERYEQYF	TGTGCCAGCAGTGAAAGGGGCAGGAGCGAGCGCTACGAGCAGTACTTC	-	TRBV25-1	TRBJ2-7	-
CASSQEGDEQYF	TGTGCCAGCAGCCAGGAGGGAGACGAGCAGTACTTC	-	TRBV13	TRBJ2-7	-
CASSLAWYEQQYF	TGCGCCAGCAGCTTGGCCTGGTACGAGCAGCAGTACTTC	-	TRBV5-1	TRBJ2-7	-
CASSARRAYGNEQFF	TGTGCCAGCAGTGCCCGGAGGGCCTATGGCAATGAGCAGTTCTTC	once	TRBV27	TRBJ2-1	-
CASRRVAGVEAFF	TGTGCCAGTAGAAGGGTGGCTGGGGTTGAAGCTTTCTTT	-	TRBV19	TRBJ1-1	-
CASSPQGGRALYEQYF	TGTGCCAGCAGCCCCCAAGGCGGGAGAGCCCTGTACGAGCAGTACTTC	-	TRBV27	TRBJ2-7	TRBD2
CASTLFGSGELFF	TGTGCCAGCACCCTTTTTGGGTCCGGGGAGCTGTTTTTT	-	TRBV27	TRBJ2-2	-
CATSRAGASSYNEQFF	TGTGCCACCAGCAGAGCCGGCGCGAGCTCCTACAATGAGCAGTTCTTC	-	TRBV15	TRBJ2-1	-
CASSPRDWSGIYNEQFF	TGTGCCAGCAGCCCCAGGGACTGGTCCGGAATCTACAATGAGCAGTTCTTC	-	TRBV28	TRBJ2-1	-
CASSSLLRANTGELFF	TGTGCCAGCAGTTCCCTACTACGTGCGAACACCGGGGAGCTGTTTTTT	-	TRBV28	TRBJ2-2	-
CASSESRDKRSYEQYF	TGTGCCAGCAGCGAGTCCCGGGACAAACGGTCCTACGAGCAGTACTTC	-	TRBV9	TRBJ2-7	-
CASSTSAHGQRSTDTQYF	TGTGCCAGCAGTACTTCAGCCCACGGACAGAGAAGCACAGATACGCAGTATTTT	-	TRBV2	TRBJ2-3	-
CAISESTGRNEQYF	TGTGCCATCAGTGAGTCGACAGGGAGGAACGAGCAGTACTTC	-	TRBV10-3	TRBJ2-7	-
CASSVRGTGVLNTEAFF	TGTGCCAGCAGCGTACGAGGGACAGGGGTCTTGAACACTGAAGCTTTCTTT	-	TRBV9	TRBJ1-1	TRBD1
CAWSVTQGLRTDTQYF	TGTGCCTGGAGCGTTACTCAGGGTTTAAGGACAGATACGCAGTATTTT	-	TRBV30	TRBJ2-3	-
CASSSLITYEQYF	TGTGCCAGCAGCAGCCTTATAACCTACGAGCAGTACTTC	-	TRBV27	TRBJ2-7	-
CASSGNSGPVEQYF	TGTGCCAGCAGCGGAAACAGCGGTCCGGTCGAGCAGTACTTC	-	TRBV9	TRBJ2-7	-
CASSELGTGGLPAYEQYF	TGCGCCAGCAGTGAGCTAGGGACAGGAGGCCTCCCGGCCTACGAGCAGTACTTC	-	TRBV10-2	TRBJ2-7	TRBD1
CASSFSSYEQYF	TGTGCCAGCAGTTTTTCCTCCTACGAGCAGTACTTC	-	TRBV28	TRBJ2-7	-
CASSFLLTSGGGPDTQYF	TGTGCCAGCAGTTTCCTCCTGACTAGCGGGGGGGGGCCAGATACGCAGTATTTT	-	TRBV27	TRBJ2-3	TRBD2
CASSELNTEAFF	TGCGCCAGCAGTGAGTTGAACACTGAAGCTTTCTTT	-	TRBV10-2	TRBJ1-1	-
CASSAEDRGVGYTF	TGTGCCAGCAGCGCTGAGGACAGGGGTGTCGGCTACACCTTC	-	TRBV9	TRBJ1-2	TRBD1
CSVVSSPKNIQYF	TGCAGCGTTGTGTCCAGCCCCAAAAACATTCAGTACTTC	-	TRBV29-1	TRBJ2-4	-
CASSAPVGVSGANVLTF	TGTGCCAGCAGCGCTCCCGTGGGGGTCTCTGGGGCCAACGTCCTGACTTTC	once	TRBV9	TRBJ2-6	-
CASSENLADTQYF	TGTGCCAGCAGCGAAAACTTAGCAGATACGCAGTATTTT	-	TRBV9	TRBJ2-3	-
CASSLTGRESHGYTF	TGCGCCAGCAGCCTAACGGGACGGGAGAGCCATGGCTACACCTTC	once	TRBV5-1	TRBJ1-2	-
CASSPPGGSEAFF	TGTGCCAGCAGCCCCCCTGGGGGTTCTGAAGCTTTCTTT	-	TRBV7-9	TRBJ1-1	-
CASGLVWPQHF	TGTGCCAGCGGTTTAGTTTGGCCCCAGCATTTT	-	TRBV6-9	TRBJ1-5	-
CASSLPGAGEEKLFF	TGTGCCAGCAGCTTGCCAGGGGCCGGGGAGGAAAAACTGTTTTTT	-	TRBV4-2	TRBJ1-4	-
CASSFSGRGTYEQYF	TGTGCCAGCAGCTTTAGCGGGAGGGGGACCTACGAGCAGTACTTC	-	TRBV7-2	TRBJ2-7	TRBD2
CASSLAGRRTGETQYF	TGTGCCAGCAGCTTAGCGGGACGGAGGACGGGGGAGACCCAGTACTTC	-	TRBV7-2	TRBJ2-5	-
CASSQELGPPGNEQFF	TGCGCCAGCAGCCAAGAGCTAGGCCCCCCGGGGAATGAGCAGTTCTTC	-	TRBV4-1	TRBJ2-1	-
CAWSNDRVNEAFF	TGTGCCTGGAGTAATGACAGGGTCAATGAAGCTTTCTTT	few	TRBV30	TRBJ1-1	TRBD1
CASSVAGSYEQYF	TGTGCCAGCAGCGTAGCTGGCTCCTACGAGCAGTACTTC	-	TRBV9	TRBJ2-7	-